The 25 T cell receptor beta chains given below trace back to one sample, sequenced in a study of T cell responses to AZD1222 COVID-19 vaccine. The protocol was immunoSEQ multiplex PCR, while the TCRdb copy is restricted to in-frame clones and leaves out a portion. This sample has about 140,000 clones, with just over 90% found just once. The sample was peripheral blood, taken 28 days after the second AZD1222 dose. Receptors were obtained from an adult who received the AZD1222 COVID-19 vaccine.

This chain joins TRBV14 and TRBJ2-1; D is unclear. The CDR3 is made up of 14 amino acids. Germline CDR1 reads SGHDN; CDR2 reads FVKESK. The V end lost 1 base, the J end lost 10 bases, and 14 bases lay between the germline ends. This CDR3 reads CASSQGLGIYEQFF. For the CDR3, the DNA is TGTGCCAGCAGCCAAGGTTTAGGGATTTACGAGCAGTTCTTC.

The rearrangement links TRBV4-1 to TRBJ2-3; the D is unclear. V was cut by 5 bases and J by 1 base, with 7 bases left in between. Germline V gene data show CDR1 as MGHRA and CDR2 as YSYEKL. The CDR3 covers 13 residues. DNA of the CDR3: TGCGCCAGCAGCTCTCGGGGCACAGATACGCAGTATTTT. Its protein product is CASSSRGTDTQYF.

This clone was detected only once. J is TRBJ2-7 and V is TRBV4-2; TRBD1 matches at 7 bases. CDR1 is LGHNA and CDR2 is YNFKEQ in the germline V gene. The CDR3 totals 14 residues. Germline trimming cut 4 bases from V and 3 bases from J; bases unmatched to any gene: 6. CDR3 nucleotide sequence: TGTGCCAGCAGCCCAGCGACAGGGAGCTACGAGCAGTACTTC. This encodes CASSPATGSYEQYF.

The chain joins TRBV9 to TRBJ2-6; no clear D gene. The CDR3 has 14 residues. The ends were cut back, 0 bases at V and 0 bases at J, with 1 base in the middle. Per germline, CDR1 SGDLS and CDR2 YYNGEE. This CDR3 reads CASSVDSGANVLTF. As DNA, the CDR3 is TGTGCCAGCAGCGTAGACTCTGGGGCCAACGTCCTGACTTTC.

CDR3 region: CASSLVGPNYGYTF. CDR3 nucleotide sequence: TGTGCCAGCAGCTTGGTCGGGCCTAACTATGGCTACACCTTC. The chain joins TRBV5-6 to TRBJ1-2; D remains unclear. The ends were cut back, 0 bases at V and 0 bases at J, with 6 bases in the middle. There are 14 residues in the CDR3. Germline values: CDR1 SGHDT, CDR2 YYEEEE.

This chain joins TRBV5-1 and TRBJ1-6; the D gene is possibly TRBD1 (6 bases). The CDR3 loop spans 17 amino acids. Per germline, CDR1 SGHRS and CDR2 YFSETQ. The V gene lost 0 bases and the J gene lost 6 bases, with 16 bases spanning the gap. CDR3 residues: CASSLAGGTGSNSPLHF. The CDR3 bases are TGCGCCAGCAGCTTGGCCGGGGGAACAGGGAGTAATTCACCCCTCCACTTT. The entire variable domain, with the rest obtained from reference TRBV5-1 and TRBJ1-6, is as follows: KAGVTQTPRYLIKTRGQQVTLSCSPISGHRSVSWYQQTPGQGLQFLFEYFSETQRNKGNFPGRFSGRQFSNSRSEMNVSTLELGDSALYLCASSLAGGTGSNSPLHFGNGTRLTVT.

This clone came up once. The chain couples TRBV6-5 to TRBJ2-7; 11 bases map to TRBD2. The V gene end was trimmed by 6 bases and the J gene end by 7 bases; junction bases not matched to a gene: 8. The CDR3 contains 14 residues. Germline values: CDR1 MNHEY, CDR2 SVGAGI. The CDR3 DNA is TGTGCCAGCAGAGTAGCGGGAGGGCGGTTGGAGCAGTACTTC. This encodes CASRVAGGRLEQYF.

This sequence joins TRBV27 and TRBJ2-1, with 9 bases fitting TRBD2. CDR3 size: 19 residues. CDR1 is MNHEY and CDR2 is SMNVEV in the germline V gene (reference sequence). Trimming removed 2 bases from V and 8 bases from J; junction bases left unmatched: 19. CDR3 protein: CASSLEWLAGSVRGHEQFF. The CDR3 coding sequence is TGTGCCAGCAGTTTAGAGTGGCTAGCGGGAAGCGTCCGGGGCCATGAGCAGTTCTTC.

The V and J genes are TRBV7-2 and TRBJ1-6; D possibly corresponds to TRBD1 (5 bases). Germline loops: CDR1 SGHTA, CDR2 FQGNSA. With 0 bases removed from V and 7 bases from J, the gap between germline ends came to 7 bases. The CDR3 runs to 14 residues. In DNA, the CDR3 is TGTGCCAGCAGCTTAGCAAACAGGAATTCACCCCTCCACTTT. This translates into CASSLANRNSPLHF.

The V and J genes are TRBV1 and TRBJ2-7; the table gives TRBD1 as D, unverified against the DNA. TRBV1 is a documented pseudogene. The CDR3 covers 10 residues. CDR3 nucleotide sequence: TGCACCCAAATCCCCTACGAGCAGTACTTC. As protein: CTQIPYEQYF.

CDR3 in amino acids: CASSGLHTGELFF. The CDR3 bases are TGTGCCAGCAGCGGGCTGCACACCGGGGAGCTGTTTTTT. V gene TRBV7-3 combines with J gene TRBJ2-2, with D unclear. V gave up 5 bases and J gave up 3 bases, with 7 bases separating them. The CDR3 loop spans 13 amino acids. Germline V CDR1 and CDR2: SGHTA, FQGTGA.

The chain carries TRBV10-2 and TRBJ1-1; D might be TRBD1 (5 bases). The CDR3 extends over 15 amino acids. Trimming removed 0 bases from V and 1 base from J, with 9 bases in between. In germline, CDR1 is WSHSY, CDR2 SAAADI. CDR3 residues: CASSESGHTNTEAFF. CDR3 DNA sequence: TGCGCCAGCAGTGAGTCTGGACATACGAACACTGAAGCTTTCTTT.

CDR3 in amino acids: CASSLGNTEAFF. DNA of the CDR3: TGTGCCAGCAGTTTGGGGAACACTGAAGCTTTCTTT. This rearrangement joins TRBV12-3 or TRBV12-4 to TRBJ1-1; D is unclear. The CDR3 has 12 residues. Deletions cut 3 bases from V and 1 base from J, with 3 bases between.

The J gene is TRBJ1-3, the V gene TRBV27, with a tentative D call TRBD1 (6 bases). The CDR3 sequence is 15 residues long. The V gene lost 6 bases and the J gene lost 0 bases, with 12 bases spanning the gap. Looked up from germline, CDR1 is MNHEY and CDR2 is SMNVEV (reference sequence). The CDR3 protein is CASRGQTSSGNTIYF. CDR3 coding DNA: TGTGCCAGCAGAGGACAGACTAGCTCTGGAAACACCATATATTTT.

The V call is TRBV9, the J call TRBJ2-2, with D possibly TRBD1 on 5 matching bases. Germline CDR1 and CDR2: SGDLS and YYNGEE. Trimming cost V 2 bases and J 5 bases, with 16 bases left between them. This CDR3 has 16 amino acids. The CDR3 region is CASSVGPRGSTGELFF. The DNA for the CDR3 is TGTGCCAGCAGCGTCGGGCCTAGGGGTTCTACCGGGGAGCTGTTTTTT.

The V call is TRBV7-6, the J call TRBJ2-1; maybe TRBD1 (6 bases). The germline CDR1 and CDR2 sequences are SGHVS and FNYEAQ. This CDR3 region has 15 residues. V was trimmed by 3 bases and J by 6 bases, leaving 15 bases between them. In DNA, the CDR3 is TGTGCCAGCAGCTTTTACAGGGTCGTAGTCAATGAGCAGTTCTTC. As protein: CASSFYRVVVNEQFF.

This sequence joins TRBV6-1 and TRBJ2-3; TRBD2 might be the D (5 bases). The CDR3 loop spans 15 amino acids. Trimming removed 3 bases from V and 2 bases from J, with 12 bases in between. Germline CDR1 MNHNS, CDR2 SASEGT. The CDR3 DNA sequence: TGTGCCAGCAGTGATCGGGATTTAACCACAGATACGCAGTATTTT. Amino acids: CASSDRDLTTDTQYF.

J is TRBJ2-7 and V is TRBV11-2; 9 positions match TRBD1. The ends lost 5 bases at V and 2 bases at J; junction bases unmatched: 7. The CDR3 has 15 amino acids. The germline CDR1 and CDR2 sequences are SGHAT and FQNNGV. CDR3 sequence reads: CASSKNRGLTYEQYF. In nucleotides, the CDR3 is TGTGCCAGCAGCAAGAACAGGGGGCTAACCTACGAGCAGTACTTC.

This chain joins TRBV7-3 and TRBJ2-3; no reliable D call. The CDR3 runs 13 residues. Germline lookup yields CDR1 SGHTA and CDR2 FQGTGA. V was shortened by 2 bases and J by 2 bases, with 5 bases between the two germline ends. The CDR3 is CASSLWITDTQYF. CDR3 coding DNA: TGTGCCAGCAGCTTATGGATCACAGATACGCAGTATTTT. Drawing the rest from reference TRBV7-3 and TRBJ2-3, the complete variable domain is GAGVSQTPSNKVTEKGKYVELRCDPISGHTALYWYRQSLGQGPEFLIYFQGTGAADDSGLPNDRFFAVRPEGSVSTLKIQRTERGDSAVYLCASSLWITDTQYFGPGTRLTVL.

The rearrangement links TRBV6-6 to TRBJ2-7; D is undetermined. This CDR3 is 14 amino acids long. Germline V gives CDR1 MNHNY, CDR2 SVGAGI (reference sequence). The V end lost 2 bases, the J end lost 0 bases, and 8 bases lay between the germline ends. CDR3 protein: CASSYARPSYEQYF. Written as DNA, the CDR3 is TGTGCCAGCAGTTACGCTCGGCCCTCCTACGAGCAGTACTTC.

A note on this clone: The junction does not match germline at one end; this may be a read error. This chain links TRBV5-8 with TRBJ1-1; 10 nucleotides match TRBD1. Germline V gives CDR1 SGHTS, CDR2 YDEGEE. The CDR3 consists of 13 residues. The CDR3 loop reads CASSVRTGGRWIF. DNA of the CDR3: TGTGCCAGCAGCGTCCGGACAGGGGGGCGGTGGATCTTT.

The rearrangement joins TRBV6-6 to TRBJ2-1; D is undetermined. Deletions cut 6 bases from V and 7 bases from J, with 19 bases between. Germline CDR1 and CDR2: MNHNY and SVGAGI (reference sequence). There are 15 residues in the CDR3. The CDR3 loop is CASRPLGPMWNEQFF. The CDR3 coding sequence is TGTGCCAGCAGACCCTTGGGCCCGATGTGGAATGAGCAGTTCTTC.

This chain connects TRBV20-1 to TRBJ2-3, with unresolved D. The CDR3 covers 11 residues. The germline gives CDR1 DFQATT, CDR2 SNEGSKA (reference sequence). V dropped 6 bases and J dropped 6 bases, with 10 bases sitting between them. The CDR3 protein is CSALIADTQYF. In DNA form, the CDR3 reads TGCAGTGCCTTGATCGCGGATACGCAGTATTTT.

The chain employs TRBV10-1 and TRBJ2-1; 9 nucleotides line up with TRBD2. Unmatched junction bases numbered 12, after V lost 3 bases and J lost 3 bases. The CDR3 totals 18 residues. CDR1 and CDR2 (germline): WNHNN, SYGVQD (reference sequence). The CDR3 sequence is CASSDRQASGRFYNEQFF. DNA of the CDR3: TGCGCCAGCAGTGATCGACAAGCGAGCGGGAGGTTCTACAATGAGCAGTTCTTC.

The V and J genes are TRBV5-8 and TRBJ2-2; 7 bases match TRBD1. CDR1 and CDR2 (germline): SGHTS, YDEGEE. The CDR3 totals 16 residues. V trimming: 4 bases; J trimming: 0 bases; junction bases outside the gene matches: 6. The CDR3 reads CASSRGGLPNTGELFF. The CDR3 DNA reads as TGTGCCAGCAGCCGAGGGGGCTTGCCGAACACCGGGGAGCTGTTTTTT.